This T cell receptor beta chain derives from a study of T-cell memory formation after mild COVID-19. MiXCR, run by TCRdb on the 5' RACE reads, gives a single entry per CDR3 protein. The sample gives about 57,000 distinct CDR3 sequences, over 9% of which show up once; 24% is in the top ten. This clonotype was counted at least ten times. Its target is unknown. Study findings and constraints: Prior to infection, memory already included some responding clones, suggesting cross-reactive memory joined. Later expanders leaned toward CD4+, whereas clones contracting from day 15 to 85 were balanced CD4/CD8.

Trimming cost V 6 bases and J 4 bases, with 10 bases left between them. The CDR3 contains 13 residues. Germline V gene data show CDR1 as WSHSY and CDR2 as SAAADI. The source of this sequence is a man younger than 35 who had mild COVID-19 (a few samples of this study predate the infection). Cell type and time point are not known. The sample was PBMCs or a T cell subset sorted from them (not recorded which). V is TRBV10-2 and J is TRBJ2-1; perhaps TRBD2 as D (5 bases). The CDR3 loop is CASRTGMYNEQFF. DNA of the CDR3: TGCGCCAGCAGGACCGGGATGTACAATGAGCAGTTCTTC.